A selection of T cell receptor beta chains follows, all from one sample in a study of blood T cell repertoires in COVID-19. The data were produced by immunoSEQ multiplex PCR, yet TCRdb's version contains in-frame clones alone and is incomplete. The table records around 200,000 clones, 80% to 90% of them present only once. Specimen: PBMCs or T cells enriched from blood (not recorded which). These receptors came from a man younger than 40 who had recovered from COVID-19. The CDR3 runs from the conserved cysteine through the conserved F or W. D genes are given only for firm matches. The listing skips clone size in some rows; elsewhere it reads once, few, many or a size class.

d_gene	v_gene	j_gene	abundance	CDR3nt	CDR3aa
.	TRBV7-9	TRBJ1-1	.	TGTGCCAGCAGCTCCCTTAGGGGGGGGGACACTGAAGCTTTCTTT	CASSSLRGGDTEAFF
TRBD1	TRBV30	TRBJ1-4	.	TGTGCCTGGAGTGTGACAGGGGGCGCATGGGAAAAACTGTTTTTT	CAWSVTGGAWEKLFF
TRBD1	TRBV9	TRBJ2-7	.	TGTGCCAGCAGCGCCGGGACAGGGGACTACGAGCAGTACTTC	CASSAGTGDYEQYF
TRBD1	TRBV9	TRBJ2-7	once	TGTGCCAGCAGCGTGGCAGGGGGTCACTACGAGCAGTACTTC	CASSVAGGHYEQYF
.	TRBV3-1/TRBV3-2	TRBJ2-5	.	TGTGCCAGCAGCCAGAGGGCTGGCGGAGTGACAGAGACCCAGTACTTC	CASSQRAGGVTETQYF
.	TRBV4-1	TRBJ2-1	.	TGCGCCAGCAGCCAGGCCCCCCTTCTCCACAATGAGCAGTTCTTC	CASSQAPLLHNEQFF
TRBD1	TRBV2	TRBJ1-2	.	TGTGCCAGCGGAAACCAACAGGGGGAAGGCTATGGCTACACCTTC	CASGNQQGEGYGYTF
.	TRBV4-1	TRBJ2-2	.	TGCGCCAGCAGCCAGAACTACGGGGAGCTGTTTTTT	CASSQNYGELFF
TRBD2	TRBV19	TRBJ2-6	.	TGTGCCAGTAGGTTCAGTTGGCGGGAGACGGCTGGGGCCAACGTCCTGACTTTC	CASRFSWRETAGANVLTF
.	TRBV6-5	TRBJ2-7	.	TGTGCCAGCAGGGACACCACCTACGAGCAGTACTTC	CASRDTTYEQYF
.	TRBV30	TRBJ1-1	.	TGTGCCTGGACCATAGGGACATTGAACACTGAAGCTTTCTTT	CAWTIGTLNTEAFF
TRBD1	TRBV4-1	TRBJ1-3	few	TGCGCCAGCAGCCAAGATGGTAGAGGACAGGGGTGGAACACCATATATTTT	CASSQDGRGQGWNTIYF
TRBD1	TRBV7-2	TRBJ2-7	.	TGTGCCAGCAGCCCAGGACAGGGTAGGTCGTACGAGCAGTACTTC	CASSPGQGRSYEQYF
.	TRBV9	TRBJ1-3	.	TGTGCCAGCAGCCGCAGCGACTCTGGAAACACCATATATTTT	CASSRSDSGNTIYF
TRBD1	TRBV7-8	TRBJ2-1	.	TGTGCCAGCAGCCCGACAGGGTTTTCCAATGAGCAGTTCTTC	CASSPTGFSNEQFF
.	TRBV19	TRBJ1-4	many	TGTGCCAGTAGTATGGTCAGGGATAGTGAAAAACTGTTTTTT	CASSMVRDSEKLFF
.	TRBV7-2	TRBJ2-4	once	TGTGCCAGCAGCTTGGCCCGGGGAAACCCTATCAAAAACATTCAGTACTTC	CASSLARGNPIKNIQYF
TRBD2	TRBV7-2	TRBJ2-2	.	TGTGCCAGCAGCTTAGTTGGGGGAGGGCTCACCGGGGAGCTGTTTTTT	CASSLVGGGLTGELFF
.	TRBV27	TRBJ1-6	.	TGTGCCAGCAGTCTTCTAGGGGGGGATTCACCCCTCCACTTT	CASSLLGGDSPLHF
TRBD1	TRBV7-6	TRBJ1-3	once	TGTGCCAGCAGCTTACGACAGGGCTTTGACACCATATATTTT	CASSLRQGFDTIYF
TRBD1	TRBV6-5	TRBJ2-1	.	TGTGCCAGCAGTTACACTACAGGGGCTGAGCAGTTCTTC	CASSYTTGAEQFF
TRBD1	TRBV4-2	TRBJ1-1	.	TGTGCCAGCAGCTTCAACAGGGGAGAAGCTTTCTTT	CASSFNRGEAFF